This T cell receptor beta chain was captured in a study of blood T cell repertoires in COVID-19. Study-wide context: Sources were T cells, B-cell-depleted T cells, or PBMCs; the material itself was cDNA or gDNA.

J lost 6 bases, V lost 5 bases, and 7 bases had no gene match. This CDR3 region has 14 residues. Germline V gene data show CDR1 as LNHDA and CDR2 as SQIVND (reference sequence). Profiling relied on immunoSEQ multiplex PCR, and the TCRdb table lists in-frame clones only, not all of them. The table has approximately 400,000 clones, 88% seen once. Participant ages covered about 18 to 90 years across 24 US areas. Self-reported history from a screening survey and questionnaire set each donor's cohort. Two negative PCRs, clearance, or symptom resolution had been documented for recovered Cohort 3 donors. The source material was PBMCs or T cells enriched from blood (not recorded which). This chain joins TRBV19 and TRBJ1-5, with 7 bases matching TRBD1. The receptor was derived from a woman between 18 and 29 years old who had recovered from COVID-19. The CDR3 bases are TGTGCCAGTAGTTACAGGGGAGGAGGTCAGCCCCAGCATTTT. Protein: CASSYRGGGQPQHF.